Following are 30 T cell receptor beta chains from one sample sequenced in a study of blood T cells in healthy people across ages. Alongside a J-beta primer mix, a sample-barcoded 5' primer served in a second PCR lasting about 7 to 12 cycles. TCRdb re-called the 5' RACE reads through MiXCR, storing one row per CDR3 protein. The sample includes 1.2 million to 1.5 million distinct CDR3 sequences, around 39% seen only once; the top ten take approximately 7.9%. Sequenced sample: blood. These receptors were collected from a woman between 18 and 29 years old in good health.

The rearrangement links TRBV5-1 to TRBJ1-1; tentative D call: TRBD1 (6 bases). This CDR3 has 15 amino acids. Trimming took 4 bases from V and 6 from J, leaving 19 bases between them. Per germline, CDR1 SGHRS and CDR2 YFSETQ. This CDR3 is CASSPGGQTNPEAFF. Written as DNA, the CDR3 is TGCGCCAGCAGCCCTGGGGGACAAACAAACCCTGAAGCTTTCTTT. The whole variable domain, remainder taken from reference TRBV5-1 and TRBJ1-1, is KAGVTQTPRYLIKTRGQQVTLSCSPISGHRSVSWYQQTPGQGLQFLFEYFSETQRNKGNFPGRFSGRQFSNSRSEMNVSTLELGDSALYLCASSPGGQTNPEAFFGQGTRLTVV.

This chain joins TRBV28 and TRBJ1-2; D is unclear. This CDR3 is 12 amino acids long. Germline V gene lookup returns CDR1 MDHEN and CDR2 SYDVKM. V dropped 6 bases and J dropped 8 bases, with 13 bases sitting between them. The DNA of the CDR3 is TGTGCCAGCAGCTTGACGAGGTACGGCTACACCTTC. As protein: CASSLTRYGYTF.

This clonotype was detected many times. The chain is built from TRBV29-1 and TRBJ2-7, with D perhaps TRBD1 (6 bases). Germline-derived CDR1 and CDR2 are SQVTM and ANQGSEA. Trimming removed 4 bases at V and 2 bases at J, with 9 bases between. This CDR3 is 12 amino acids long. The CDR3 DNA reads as TGCAGCGTTGGTCAGGGGACCTACGAGCAGTACTTC. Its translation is CSVGQGTYEQYF.

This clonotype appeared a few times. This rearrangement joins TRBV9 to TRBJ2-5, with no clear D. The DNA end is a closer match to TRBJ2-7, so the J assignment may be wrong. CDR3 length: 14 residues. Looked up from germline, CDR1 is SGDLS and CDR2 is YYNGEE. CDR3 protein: CASSVPSDFYEQYF. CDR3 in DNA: TGTGCCAGCAGCGTCCCTTCCGACTTCTACGAGCAGTACTTC.

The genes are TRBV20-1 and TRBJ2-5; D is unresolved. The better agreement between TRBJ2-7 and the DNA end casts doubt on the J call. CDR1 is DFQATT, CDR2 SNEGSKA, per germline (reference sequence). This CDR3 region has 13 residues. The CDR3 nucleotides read TGCAGTGCTCGCAGTACTACCGTCCACGAGCAGTACTTC. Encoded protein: CSARSTTVHEQYF.

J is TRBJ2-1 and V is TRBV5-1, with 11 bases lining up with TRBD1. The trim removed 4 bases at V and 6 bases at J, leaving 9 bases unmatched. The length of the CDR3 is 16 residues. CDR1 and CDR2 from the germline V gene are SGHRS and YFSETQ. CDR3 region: CASSPGGTGGFNEQFF. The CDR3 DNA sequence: TGCGCCAGCAGCCCCGGTGGGACAGGGGGTTTCAATGAGCAGTTCTTC. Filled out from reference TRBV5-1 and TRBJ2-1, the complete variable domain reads KAGVTQTPRYLIKTRGQQVTLSCSPISGHRSVSWYQQTPGQGLQFLFEYFSETQRNKGNFPGRFSGRQFSNSRSEMNVSTLELGDSALYLCASSPGGTGGFNEQFFGPGTRLTVL.

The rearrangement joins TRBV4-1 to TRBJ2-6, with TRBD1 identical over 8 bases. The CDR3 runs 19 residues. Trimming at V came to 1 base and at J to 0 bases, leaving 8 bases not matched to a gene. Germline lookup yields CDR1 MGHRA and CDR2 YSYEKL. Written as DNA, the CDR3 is TGCGCCAGCAGCCAAGGCCCCGGGACAGGAAGCTCTGGGGCCAACGTCCTGACTTTC. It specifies CASSQGPGTGSSGANVLTF.

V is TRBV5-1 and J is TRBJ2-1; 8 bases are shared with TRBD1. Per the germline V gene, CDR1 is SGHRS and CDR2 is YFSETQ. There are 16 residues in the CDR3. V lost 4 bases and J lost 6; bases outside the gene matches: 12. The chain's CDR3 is CASSPREAGGINEQFF. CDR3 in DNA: TGCGCCAGCAGCCCTCGCGAGGCAGGGGGCATCAATGAGCAGTTCTTC.

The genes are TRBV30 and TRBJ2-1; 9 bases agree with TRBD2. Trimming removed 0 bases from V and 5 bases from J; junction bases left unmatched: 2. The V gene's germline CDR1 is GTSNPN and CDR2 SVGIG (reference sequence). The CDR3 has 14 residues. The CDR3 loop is CAWSVREGDNEQFF. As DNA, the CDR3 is TGTGCCTGGAGTGTGCGGGAGGGTGACAATGAGCAGTTCTTC.

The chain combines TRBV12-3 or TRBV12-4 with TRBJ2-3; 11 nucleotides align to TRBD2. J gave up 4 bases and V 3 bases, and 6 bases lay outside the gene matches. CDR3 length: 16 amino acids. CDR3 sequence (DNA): TGTGCCAGCAGTTTTTCGATTAGCGGGGGGGCAGATACGCAGTATTTT. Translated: CASSFSISGGADTQYF.

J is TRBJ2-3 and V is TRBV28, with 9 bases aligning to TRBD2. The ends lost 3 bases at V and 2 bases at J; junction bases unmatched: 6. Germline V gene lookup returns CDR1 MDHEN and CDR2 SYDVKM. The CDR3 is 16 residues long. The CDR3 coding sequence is TGTGCCAGCAGTTTGGTAGCGGGGGAATACACAGATACGCAGTATTTT. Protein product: CASSLVAGEYTDTQYF. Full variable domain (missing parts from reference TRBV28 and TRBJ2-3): DVKVTQSSRYLVKRTGEKVFLECVQDMDHENMFWYRQDPGLGLRLIYFSYDVKMKEKGDIPEGYSVSREKKERFSLILESASTNQTSMYLCASSLVAGEYTDTQYFGPGTRLTVL.

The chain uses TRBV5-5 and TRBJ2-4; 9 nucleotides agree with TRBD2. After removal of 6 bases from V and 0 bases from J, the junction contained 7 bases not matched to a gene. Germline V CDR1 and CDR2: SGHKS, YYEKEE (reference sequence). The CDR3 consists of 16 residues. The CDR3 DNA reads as TGTGCCAGCACCGTTGGGACTAGCCCAGCCAAAAACATTCAGTACTTC. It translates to CASTVGTSPAKNIQYF.

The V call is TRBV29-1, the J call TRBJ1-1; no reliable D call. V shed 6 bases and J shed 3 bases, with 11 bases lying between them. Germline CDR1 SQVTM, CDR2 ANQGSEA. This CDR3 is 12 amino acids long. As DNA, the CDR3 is TGCAGCGTCCAACCTTCGGACACTGAAGCTTTCTTT. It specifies CSVQPSDTEAFF.

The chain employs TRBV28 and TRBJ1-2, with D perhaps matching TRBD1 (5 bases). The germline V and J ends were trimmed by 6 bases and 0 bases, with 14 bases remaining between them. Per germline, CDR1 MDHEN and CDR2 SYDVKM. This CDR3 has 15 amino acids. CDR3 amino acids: CASRTASGTNYGYTF. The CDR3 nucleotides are TGTGCCAGCAGGACAGCGTCCGGGACTAACTATGGCTACACCTTC.

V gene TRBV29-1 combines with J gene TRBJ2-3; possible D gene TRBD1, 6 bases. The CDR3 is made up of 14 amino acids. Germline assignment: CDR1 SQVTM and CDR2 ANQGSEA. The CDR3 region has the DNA TGCAACGCCTCAGGGGAGTGGGACACAGATACGCAGTATTTT. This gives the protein CNASGEWDTDTQYF.

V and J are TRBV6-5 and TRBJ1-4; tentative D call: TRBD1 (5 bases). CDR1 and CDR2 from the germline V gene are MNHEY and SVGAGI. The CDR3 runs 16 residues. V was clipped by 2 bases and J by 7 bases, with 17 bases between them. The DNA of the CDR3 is TGTGCCAGCAGTTACCGGGACTTCTCTAGTAGTGAAAAACTGTTTTTT. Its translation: CASSYRDFSSSEKLFF.

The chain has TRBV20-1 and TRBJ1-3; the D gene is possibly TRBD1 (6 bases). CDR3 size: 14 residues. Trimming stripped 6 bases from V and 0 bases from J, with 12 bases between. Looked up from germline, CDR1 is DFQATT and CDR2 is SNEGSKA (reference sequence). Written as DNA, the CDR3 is TGCAGTGCCGCCGGGGGGGCCTCTGGAAACACCATATATTTT. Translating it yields CSAAGGASGNTIYF.

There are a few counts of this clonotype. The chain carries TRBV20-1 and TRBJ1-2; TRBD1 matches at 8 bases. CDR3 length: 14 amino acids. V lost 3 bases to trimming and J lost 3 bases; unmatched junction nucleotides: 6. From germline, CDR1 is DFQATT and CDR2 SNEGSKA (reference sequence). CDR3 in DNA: TGCAGTGCTAGTGCAGGGGGCGCGGACTATGGCTACACCTTC. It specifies CSASAGGADYGYTF.

The CDR3 region is CSARDSAGGYEQYF. The CDR3 region has the DNA TGCAGTGCTAGGGATTCGGCCGGGGGCTACGAGCAGTACTTC. The chain employs TRBV20-1 and TRBJ2-7; the D gene is possibly TRBD2 (6 bases). V dropped 3 bases and J dropped 3 bases, with 15 bases sitting between them. The CDR3 loop spans 14 amino acids. Per germline, CDR1 DFQATT and CDR2 SNEGSKA (reference sequence).

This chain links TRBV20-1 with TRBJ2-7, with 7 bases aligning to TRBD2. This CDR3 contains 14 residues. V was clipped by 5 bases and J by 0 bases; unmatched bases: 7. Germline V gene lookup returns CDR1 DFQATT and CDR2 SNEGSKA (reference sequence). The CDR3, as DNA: TGCAGTGCTCTTGAAGCGGGAAGCTCCTACGAGCAGTACTTC. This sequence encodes CSALEAGSSYEQYF.

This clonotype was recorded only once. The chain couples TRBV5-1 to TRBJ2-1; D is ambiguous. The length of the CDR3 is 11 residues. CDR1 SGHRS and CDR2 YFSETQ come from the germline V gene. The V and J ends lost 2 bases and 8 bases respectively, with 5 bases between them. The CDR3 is CASSFNYEQFF. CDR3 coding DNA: TGCGCCAGCAGCTTTAATTATGAGCAGTTCTTC.

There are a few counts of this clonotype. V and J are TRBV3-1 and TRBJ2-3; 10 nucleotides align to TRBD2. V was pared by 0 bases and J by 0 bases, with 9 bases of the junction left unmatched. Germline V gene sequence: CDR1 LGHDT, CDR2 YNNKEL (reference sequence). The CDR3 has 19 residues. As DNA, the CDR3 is TGTGCCAGCAGCCAAGATACTAGCGGGGACCCCCCTAGCACAGATACGCAGTATTTT. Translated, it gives CASSQDTSGDPPSTDTQYF.

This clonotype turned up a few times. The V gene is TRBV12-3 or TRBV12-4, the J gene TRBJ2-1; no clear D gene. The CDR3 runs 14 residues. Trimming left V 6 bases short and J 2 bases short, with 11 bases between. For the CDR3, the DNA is TGTGCCAGCAGACCCGATTATACCTACAATGAGCAGTTCTTC. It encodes CASRPDYTYNEQFF.

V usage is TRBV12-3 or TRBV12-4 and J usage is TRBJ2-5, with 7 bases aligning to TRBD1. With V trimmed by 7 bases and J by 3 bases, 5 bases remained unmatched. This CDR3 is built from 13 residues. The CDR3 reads CASTPTGKETQYF. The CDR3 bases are TGTGCCAGCACCCCGACAGGGAAAGAGACCCAGTACTTC.

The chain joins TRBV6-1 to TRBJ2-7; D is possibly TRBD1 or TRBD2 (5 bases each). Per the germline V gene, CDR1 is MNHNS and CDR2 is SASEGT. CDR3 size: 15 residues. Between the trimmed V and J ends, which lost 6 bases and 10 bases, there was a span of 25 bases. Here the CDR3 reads CASRSAGTQPGAQYF. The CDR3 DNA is TGTGCCAGCAGATCCGCCGGGACCCAACCTGGCGCCCAGTACTTC.

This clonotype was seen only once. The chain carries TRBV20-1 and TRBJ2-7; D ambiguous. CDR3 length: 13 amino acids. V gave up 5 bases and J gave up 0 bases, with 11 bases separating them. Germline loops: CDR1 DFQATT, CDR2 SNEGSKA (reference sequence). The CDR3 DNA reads TGCAGTGCTCGGACGGTCCTCTCCTACGAGCAGTACTTC. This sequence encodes CSARTVLSYEQYF.

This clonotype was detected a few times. The CDR3 nucleotides are TGTGCCAGCATTAGGGGATCCCCAAACACTGAAGCTTTCTTT. This codes for CASIRGSPNTEAFF. This chain joins TRBV6-6 and TRBJ1-1; maybe TRBD1 (5 bases). The germline gives CDR1 MNHNY, CDR2 SVGAGI (reference sequence). Trimming took 7 bases from V and 2 from J, leaving 14 bases between them. CDR3 length equals 14 residues.

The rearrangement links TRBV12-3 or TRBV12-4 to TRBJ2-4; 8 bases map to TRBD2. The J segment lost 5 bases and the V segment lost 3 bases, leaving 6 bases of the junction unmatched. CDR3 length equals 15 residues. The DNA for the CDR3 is TGTGCCAGCAGTTTCTCCGGGGGGGAGCAAAACATTCAGTACTTC. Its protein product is CASSFSGGEQNIQYF.

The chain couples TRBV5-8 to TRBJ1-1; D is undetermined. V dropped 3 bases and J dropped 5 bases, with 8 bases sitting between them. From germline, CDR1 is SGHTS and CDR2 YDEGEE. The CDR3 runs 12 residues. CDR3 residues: CASSSRRTEAFF. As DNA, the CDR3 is TGTGCCAGCAGCTCGAGGAGGACTGAAGCTTTCTTT.

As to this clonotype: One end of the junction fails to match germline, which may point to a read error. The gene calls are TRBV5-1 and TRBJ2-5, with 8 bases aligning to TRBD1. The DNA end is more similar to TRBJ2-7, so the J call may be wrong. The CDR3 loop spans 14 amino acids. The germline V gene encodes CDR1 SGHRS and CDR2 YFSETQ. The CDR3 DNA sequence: TGCACCAGCAGCCCCAGGGACAGGTTGTACGAGCAGTACTTC. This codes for CTSSPRDRLYEQYF.